The 2 T cell receptor beta chains below all came from one sample that was sequenced in a study of long-term antiretroviral therapy in people with HIV. Sequencing relied on immunoSEQ assay v3.0, run at survey level. Clones were read by immunoSEQ multiplex PCR, and TCRdb kept only the in-frame ones, dropping some. The repertoire includes more than 30,000 clones, 79% of them detected once, and approximately 3.4% sits in the top ten. Here the sequenced sample was unsorted PBMCs, taken 1.9 years after starting antiretroviral therapy. These receptor sequences come from a man aged 18 to 29 with HIV.

V gene TRBV28 combines with J gene TRBJ1-3; D might be TRBD1 (5 bases). The CDR3 is made up of 16 amino acids. Trimming left V 5 bases short and J 0 bases short, with 14 bases between. CDR1 is MDHEN and CDR2 is SYDVKM in the germline V gene. This chain's CDR3 is CASSVRALSSGNTIYF. CDR3 coding DNA: TGTGCCAGCAGTGTCAGGGCCCTGAGCTCTGGAAACACCATATATTTT.

V gene TRBV6-1 combines with J gene TRBJ1-2, with unresolved D. CDR3 size: 12 residues. Trimming removed 3 bases from V and 4 bases from J, with 6 bases in between. Germline V gene sequence: CDR1 MNHNS, CDR2 SASEGT. Here the CDR3 reads CASSESLYGYTF. The CDR3 coding sequence is TGTGCCAGCAGTGAGTCCCTCTATGGCTACACCTTC.